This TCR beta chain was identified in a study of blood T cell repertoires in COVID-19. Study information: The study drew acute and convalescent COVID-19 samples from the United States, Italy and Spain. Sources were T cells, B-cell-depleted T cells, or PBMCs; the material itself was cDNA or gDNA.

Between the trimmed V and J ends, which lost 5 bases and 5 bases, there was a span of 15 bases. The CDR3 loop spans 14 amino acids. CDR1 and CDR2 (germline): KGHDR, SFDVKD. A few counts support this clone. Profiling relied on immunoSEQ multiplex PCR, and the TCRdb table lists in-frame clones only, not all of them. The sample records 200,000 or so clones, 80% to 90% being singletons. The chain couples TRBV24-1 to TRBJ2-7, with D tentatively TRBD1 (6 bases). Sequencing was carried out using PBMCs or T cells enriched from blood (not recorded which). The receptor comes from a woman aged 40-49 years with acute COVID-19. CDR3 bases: TGTGCCACCAGTGGGAAACAGGGAAGCCACGAGCAGTACGTC. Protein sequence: CATSGKQGSHEQYV.